One and the same sample provided the 11 T cell receptor beta chains below, sequenced in a study of patients and donors after allogeneic stem cell transplantation. From the RT-PCR reads, TCRdb called clonotypes with MiXCR, one entry per CDR3 protein. The table records about a million distinct CDR3 sequences, about 20% of them present only once. Sample: blood, either unsorted or a sorted T cell fraction (not recorded which). Receptor source: a human donor who was either an allogeneic HSCT recipient or a stem cell or donor lymphocyte infusion donor (not recorded which). It is not recorded whose cells these are; they may come from a transplant donor.

The chain carries TRBV20-1 and TRBJ2-7; 8 positions match TRBD1. The germline gives CDR1 DFQATT, CDR2 SNEGSKA (reference sequence). The CDR3 extends over 13 amino acids. The V segment lost 5 bases and the J segment 1 base; nucleotides outside the gene matches: 4. CDR3 sequence: CSAGRDRSYEQYF. CDR3 coding DNA: TGCAGTGCTGGCCGGGACAGGTCCTACGAGCAGTACTTC.

The rearrangement uses TRBV5-5 and TRBJ2-7; 7 bases line up with TRBD1. Germline CDR1 and CDR2: SGHKS and YYEKEE (reference sequence). Losses at the gene ends were 4 bases for V and 7 bases for J; bases not matched to a gene: 8. The CDR3 is 13 amino acids. For the CDR3, the DNA is TGTGCCAGCAGCCCGACGAGGGGGCGTGAGCAGTACTTC. Amino acid sequence: CASSPTRGREQYF.

The chain has TRBV3-1 and TRBJ2-1, with D tentatively TRBD1 (5 bases). Germline V gene lookup returns CDR1 LGHDT and CDR2 YNNKEL (reference sequence). The CDR3 is 15 amino acids. Trimming stripped 6 bases from V and 0 bases from J, with 12 bases between. The CDR3 spells CASSQRDSSYNEQFF. Here the CDR3 DNA reads TGTGCCAGCAGTCAAAGAGACAGCTCCTACAATGAGCAGTTCTTC.

This clonotype was seen ten or more times. CDR3 region: CSAMDRAGNQPQHF. CDR3 nucleotide sequence: TGCAGTGCTATGGACAGGGCCGGCAATCAGCCCCAGCATTTT. The chain recombines TRBV20-1 with TRBJ1-5, with TRBD1 matching 8 bases. Germline V lookup: CDR1 DFQATT, CDR2 SNEGSKA (reference sequence). The CDR3 has 14 amino acids. The V gene end was trimmed by 4 bases and the J gene end by 2 bases; junction bases not matched to a gene: 4.

This clonotype was seen only a few times. The chain has TRBV10-3 and TRBJ2-2, with 12 bases identical to TRBD2. Germline CDR1 is ENHRY and CDR2 is SYGVKD. The J segment lost 5 bases and the V segment lost 10 bases, leaving 8 bases of the junction unmatched. The CDR3 length is 15 residues. As DNA, the CDR3 is TGTGCCACTTCCCTAGCGGGAGGGCAGACCGGGGAGCTGTTTTTT. Protein product: CATSLAGGQTGELFF.

This chain uses TRBV12-3 or TRBV12-4 with TRBJ2-4, with 9 bases fitting TRBD2. V lost 6 bases, J lost 0 bases, and 15 bases stayed unmatched. This CDR3 has 19 residues. This CDR3 reads CASSRTGTSSPVAKNIQYF. The CDR3 nucleotides are TGTGCCAGCAGCCGAACCGGGACTAGCTCCCCCGTAGCCAAAAACATTCAGTACTTC.

The chain carries TRBV12-3 or TRBV12-4 and TRBJ1-1; no definite D call. The CDR3 extends over 13 amino acids. V lost 6 bases to trimming and J lost 5 bases, with 13 bases between them. CDR3 loop: CASSPSLRTEAFF. The CDR3 DNA reads TGTGCCAGCAGCCCTTCCCTTCGAACTGAAGCTTTCTTT.

The chain recombines TRBV12-3 or TRBV12-4 with TRBJ2-3, with D possibly TRBD1 on 5 matching bases. The V end lost 2 bases, the J end lost 2 bases, and 11 bases lay between the germline ends. The CDR3 totals 15 residues. Here the CDR3 reads CASSLRGGITDTQYF. The DNA of the CDR3 is TGTGCCAGCAGTTTAAGGGGCGGAATCACAGATACGCAGTATTTT.

Only a few counts were recorded for this clonotype. The gene calls are TRBV25-1 and TRBJ1-2; D gene uncertain. This CDR3 contains 14 residues. V dropped 1 base and J dropped 4 bases, with 10 bases sitting between them. Germline V lookup: CDR1 MGHDK, CDR2 SYGVNS. CDR3 coding DNA: TGTGCCAGCAGTGAATTCCCCGACCTCTATGGCTACACCTTC. It is translated as CASSEFPDLYGYTF.

The genes are TRBV3-1 and TRBJ2-3, with 11 nucleotides matching TRBD2. Per the germline V gene, CDR1 is LGHDT and CDR2 is YNNKEL (reference sequence). This CDR3 has 15 amino acids. The V and J ends lost 4 bases and 5 bases, in that order; junction bases with no gene match: 5. In DNA, the CDR3 is TGTGCCAGCAGCCCAATAGCGGGAGGGAGAGATACGCAGTATTTT. It is translated as CASSPIAGGRDTQYF.

This clonotype showed up just a few times. This chain uses TRBV14 with TRBJ2-1; 9 bases are shared with TRBD2. The ends lost 3 bases at V and 0 bases at J; junction bases unmatched: 6. CDR1 SGHDN and CDR2 FVKESK come from the germline V gene. The CDR3 totals 17 residues. The CDR3, as DNA: TGTGCCAGCAGCCAGGGACTAGCACCGAGCTCCTACAATGAGCAGTTCTTC. Its translation is CASSQGLAPSSYNEQFF.